Below, 22 T cell receptor beta chains from the same sample are listed, as sequenced in a study of T cell repertoires in cytomegalovirus infection. Antigen specificity for these receptors is unknown. TCRdb reanalysed the reads using MiXCR and keeps one entry per CDR3 protein. The sample lists 45,000 to 50,000 distinct CDR3 sequences, under 20% occurring once. The specimen comprised CD8+ T cells from cultured PBMCs, sampled from culture after CMV antigen stimulation. The source is a human donor in good health (CMV status not recorded). Some clones in this sample may be carry-over from other donors' samples.

The chain links TRBV7-6 to TRBJ2-2; 7 positions agree with TRBD2. The CDR3 loop spans 17 amino acids. Germline trimming cut 9 bases from V and 3 bases from J; bases unmatched to any gene: 16. CDR1 SGHVS and CDR2 FNYEAQ come from the germline V gene. CDR3 loop: CARRNQPHRGDTGELFF. In nucleotides, the CDR3 is TGTGCCAGAAGAAACCAACCGCACCGGGGGGACACCGGGGAGCTGTTTTTT.

V gene TRBV4-3 combines with J gene TRBJ1-6; D uncertain. CDR3 length equals 16 residues. The germline gives CDR1 LGHNA, CDR2 YSLEER. The V gene lost 1 base and the J gene lost 3 bases, with 10 bases spanning the gap. The CDR3 DNA reads TGCGCCAGCAGCCAAGGGAGAAAGGGCTATAATTCACCCCTCCACTTT. It codes for CASSQGRKGYNSPLHF.

J is TRBJ2-2 and V is TRBV29-1; D is undetermined. The germline V gene has CDR1 SQVTM and CDR2 ANQGSEA. The CDR3 consists of 13 residues. Trimming took off 7 bases at V and 1 base at J, with 10 bases between the two ends. For the CDR3, the DNA is TGCAGCGGACGGCAGGAGAACACCGGGGAGCTGTTTTTT. The encoded protein is CSGRQENTGELFF.

Worth noting for this clonotype: One end of the junction fails to match germline, which may point to a read error. The chain couples TRBV28 to TRBJ2-2, with 9 bases lining up with TRBD1. The CDR3 has 17 amino acids. Germline CDR1 and CDR2: MDHEN and SYDVKM. CDR3 nucleotide sequence: TGTGCCAGCACTTACATGACCGGGACAGGGAACACCTGGGAGCTGTTTTTT. Translated: CASTYMTGTGNTWELFF. Full variable domain (missing parts from reference TRBV28 and TRBJ2-2): DVKVTQSSRYLVKRTGEKVFLECVQDMDHENMFWYRQDPGLGLRLIYFSYDVKMKEKGDIPEGYSVSREKKERFSLILESASTNQTSMYLCASTYMTGTGNTWELFFGEGSRLTVL.

This clonotype was detected a few times. Written as DNA, the CDR3 is TGTGCCAGCAGCTTAATAGTGGGGACTGAAGCTTTCTTT. It specifies CASSLIVGTEAFF. This chain joins TRBV7-9 and TRBJ1-1; D gene uncertain. The CDR3 is 13 amino acids. Germline V lookup: CDR1 SEHNR, CDR2 FQNEAQ (reference sequence). Trimming pared 2 bases from V and 5 bases from J, leaving 9 bases between.

This chain connects TRBV3-1 to TRBJ2-1, with 10 bases lining up with TRBD1. Germline V gene data show CDR1 as LGHDT and CDR2 as YNNKEL (reference sequence). The CDR3 has 15 amino acids. V lost 0 bases to trimming and J lost 8 bases; unmatched junction nucleotides: 4. The CDR3 sequence is CASSQEAGTGDEQFF. CDR3 DNA sequence: TGTGCCAGCAGCCAAGAGGCCGGGACAGGGGATGAGCAGTTCTTC.

This clonotype has more than one count but fewer than ten. V and J are TRBV7-6 and TRBJ2-5; the D gene is possibly TRBD2 (6 bases). V was trimmed by 5 bases and J by 3 bases, leaving 19 bases between them. The CDR3 consists of 16 residues. Looked up from germline, CDR1 is SGHVS and CDR2 is FNYEAQ. CDR3 bases: TGTGCCAGCAGCGTCCCCCCTAGCGCGCTTGAAGAGACCCAGTACTTC. Amino acid sequence: CASSVPPSALEETQYF.

The table lists this clonotype with many counts. This chain joins TRBV11-3 and TRBJ2-7, with 9 bases that match TRBD2. The CDR3 length is 17 residues. The V gene end was trimmed by 0 bases and the J gene end by 2 bases; junction bases not matched to a gene: 8. In germline, CDR1 is SGHNT, CDR2 YENEEA. In nucleotides, the CDR3 is TGTGCCAGCAGCTTAGATCGGTCGCGGGGGGGACCCTACGAGCAGTACTTC. Translating it yields CASSLDRSRGGPYEQYF.

The J gene is TRBJ2-5, the V gene TRBV20-1, with D possibly being TRBD2 (5 bases). V dropped 4 bases and J dropped 4 bases, with 13 bases sitting between them. The CDR3 is 13 amino acids. CDR1 and CDR2 (germline): DFQATT, SNEGSKA (reference sequence). The CDR3 sequence: CSANRADAETQYF. Written as DNA, the CDR3 is TGCAGTGCTAACCGAGCGGACGCAGAGACCCAGTACTTC.

The chain combines TRBV13 with TRBJ2-5, with TRBD2 as a possible D gene (5 bases). Germline lookup yields CDR1 PRHDT and CDR2 FYEKMQ (reference sequence). This CDR3 contains 14 residues. The V gene lost 4 bases and the J gene lost 1 base, with 10 bases spanning the gap. The CDR3 loop is CASSSRSGQETQYF. CDR3 nucleotide sequence: TGTGCCAGCAGCTCGAGAAGCGGCCAAGAGACCCAGTACTTC.

This clonotype has at least ten counts. The rearrangement joins TRBV11-3 to TRBJ2-1; 13 nucleotides align to TRBD2. The CDR3 loop spans 16 amino acids. Germline assignment: CDR1 SGHNT and CDR2 YENEEA. V trimming: 3 bases; J trimming: 9 bases; junction bases outside the gene matches: 8. The CDR3: CASSFATSGGAGEQFF. The CDR3 DNA follows: TGTGCCAGCAGCTTCGCTACTAGCGGGGGGGCCGGTGAGCAGTTCTTC.

This clonotype showed up many times. The chain links TRBV7-2 to TRBJ2-7; unclear D gene. Looked up from germline, CDR1 is SGHTA and CDR2 is FQGNSA. The V end lost 2 bases, the J end lost 6 bases, and 8 bases lay between the germline ends. This CDR3 is built from 12 residues. CDR3 sequence reads: CASSLSPSEQYF. CDR3 in DNA: TGTGCCAGCAGCTTAAGTCCGAGCGAGCAGTACTTC.

This clonotype was detected only a few times. This chain uses TRBV6-6 with TRBJ1-2; a possible D gene is TRBD1 (5 bases). This CDR3 region has 15 residues. Germline assignment: CDR1 MNHNY and CDR2 SVGAGI (reference sequence). Trimming removed 2 bases from V and 13 bases from J, with 23 bases in between. The CDR3 DNA is TGTGCCAGCAGTTACGATCCTTCCCGGGACGTCGAAGGCACCTTC. It yields the protein CASSYDPSRDVEGTF.

The chain couples TRBV19 to TRBJ2-7, with D perhaps matching TRBD1 (6 bases). The CDR3 has 15 residues. CDR1 is LNHDA and CDR2 is SQIVND in the germline V gene (reference sequence). Trimming took off 1 base at V and 5 bases at J, with 15 bases between the two ends. CDR3 bases: TGTGCCAGTAGTATAGCTTCACAGGGTATCCACGAGCAGTACTTC. It translates to CASSIASQGIHEQYF.

This clonotype was counted at least ten times. The J gene is TRBJ2-1, the V gene TRBV4-1; TRBD1 or TRBD2 may be the D gene (5 bases each). Germline loops: CDR1 MGHRA, CDR2 YSYEKL. CDR3 size: 16 residues. The V end lost 3 bases, the J end lost 5 bases, and 17 bases lay between the germline ends. CDR3 amino acids: CASSQLVRDPNNEQFF. CDR3 nucleotides: TGCGCCAGCAGCCAGCTAGTACGGGACCCCAACAATGAGCAGTTCTTC.

In this sample, this clonotype turned up many times. The chain joins TRBV6-5 to TRBJ2-5; D gene ambiguous. The CDR3 totals 14 residues. Germline values: CDR1 MNHEY, CDR2 SVGAGI. Between the trimmed V and J ends, which lost 6 bases and 5 bases, there was a span of 16 bases. Written as DNA, the CDR3 is TGTGCCAGCAGACCATACATTGGGGTGGAGACCCAGTACTTC. Its translation is CASRPYIGVETQYF.

J is TRBJ2-7 and V is TRBV11-2, with 7 bases aligning to TRBD2. The CDR3 runs to 15 residues. Trimming at V came to 6 bases and at J to 0 bases, leaving 8 bases not matched to a gene. Germline assignment: CDR1 SGHAT and CDR2 FQNNGV. DNA for the CDR3: TGTGCCAGCAGTTCTGGGGGAGGGAGCTCCTACGAGCAGTACTTC. Translating gives CASSSGGGSSYEQYF.

This clonotype was seen more than once but under ten times. The chain joins TRBV27 to TRBJ2-7, with D perhaps TRBD1 (5 bases). Trimming took off 3 bases at V and 1 base at J, with 7 bases between the two ends. Germline V lookup: CDR1 MNHEY, CDR2 SMNVEV (reference sequence). This CDR3 comprises 13 residues. This CDR3 reads CASSFTGSYEQYF. The CDR3 coding sequence is TGTGCCAGCAGTTTTACAGGTTCCTACGAGCAGTACTTC.

This clonotype turned up a few times. The rearrangement uses TRBV10-1 and TRBJ2-1; 7 bases align to TRBD2. CDR1 is WNHNN, CDR2 SYGVQD, per germline (reference sequence). The CDR3 is 13 residues long. Germline trimming cut 3 bases from V and 9 bases from J; bases unmatched to any gene: 5. CDR3 nucleotide sequence: TGCGCCAGCAGTGATAAGCGGGAAAGTGAGCAGTTCTTC. Its protein product is CASSDKRESEQFF.

This clonotype was observed a handful of times. V usage is TRBV27 and J usage is TRBJ2-1; no firm D call. Germline CDR1 MNHEY, CDR2 SMNVEV (reference sequence). Trimming cost V 6 bases and J 1 base, with 4 bases left between them. This CDR3 comprises 12 residues. CDR3 residues: CASSRSYNEQFF. The CDR3 DNA sequence: TGTGCCAGCAGCAGATCCTACAATGAGCAGTTCTTC.

This chain links TRBV3-1 with TRBJ2-2; no reliable D call. The CDR3 covers 13 residues. V lost 1 base to trimming and J lost 3 bases, with 3 bases between them. Germline-derived CDR1 and CDR2 are LGHDT and YNNKEL (reference sequence). CDR3 residues: CASSQVYTGELFF. In DNA form, the CDR3 reads TGTGCCAGCAGCCAAGTATACACCGGGGAGCTGTTTTTT.

This clonotype came up a few times. CDR3 protein: CASSSDPTYEQYF. The CDR3 coding sequence is TGTGCCAGCAGCTCGGACCCAACCTACGAGCAGTACTTC. The chain joins TRBV7-4 to TRBJ2-7, with D unclear. Germline CDR1 and CDR2: SGHVT and SQSDAQ. V was cut by 4 bases and J by 2 bases, with 9 bases left in between. The CDR3 is 13 amino acids. The full variable domain, in which reference TRBV7-4 and TRBJ2-7 provide the parts outside the CDR3, is GAGVSQSPRYKVAKRGRDVALRCDSISGHVTLYWYRQTLGQGSEVLTYSQSDAQRDKSGRPSGRFSAERPERSVSTLKIQRTEQGDSAVYLCASSSDPTYEQYFGPGTRLTVT.